Sequencing of this TCR beta chain was carried out in a study of CD8 T cells in ankylosing spondylitis. Libraries of TCR beta came from quantitative 5'-RACE with molecular barcodes. One entry per CDR3 protein, called by TCRdb with MiXCR from the 5' RACE reads. The data show hundreds of thousands of distinct CDR3 sequences, with 20% seen just once and 3.5% held by the top ten. The CDR3 contains 14 residues. Germline CDR1 reads MNHEY; CDR2 reads SVGAGI. The V end lost 2 bases, the J end lost 3 bases, and 10 bases lay between the germline ends. General study points: Characteristic, it appeared, of ankylosing spondylitis blood was a TCR beta motif of roughly eight highly homologous variants. The authors reported significant enrichment of disease-linked clones in matched ankylosing spondylitis synovial fluid. A number of the motif variants had already been described in reactive arthritis synovial fluid and blood.

This clonotype has just a few counts. Its cognate antigen is unknown. The V call is TRBV6-5, the J call TRBJ1-1; no definite D call. Sample: blood, either unsorted or a sorted T cell fraction (not recorded which). The sequence was obtained from a female donor with ankylosing spondylitis or in good health (not recorded which). The CDR3 spells CASSYMVGDTEAFF. The CDR3 DNA follows: TGTGCCAGCAGTTACATGGTTGGGGACACTGAAGCTTTCTTT.